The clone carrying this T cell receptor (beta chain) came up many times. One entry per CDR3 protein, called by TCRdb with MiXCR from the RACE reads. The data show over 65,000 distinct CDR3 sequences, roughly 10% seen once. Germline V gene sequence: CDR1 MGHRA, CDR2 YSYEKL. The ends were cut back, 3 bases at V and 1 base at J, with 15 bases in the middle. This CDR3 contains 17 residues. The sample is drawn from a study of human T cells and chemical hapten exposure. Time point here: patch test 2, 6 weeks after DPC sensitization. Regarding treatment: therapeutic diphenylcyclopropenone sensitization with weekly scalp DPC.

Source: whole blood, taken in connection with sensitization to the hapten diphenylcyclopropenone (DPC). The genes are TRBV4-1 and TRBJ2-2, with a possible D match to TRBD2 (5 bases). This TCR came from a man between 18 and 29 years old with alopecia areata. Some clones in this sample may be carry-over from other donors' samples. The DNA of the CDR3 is TGCGCCAGCAGCCACGGACCGGGATCCCTGAACACCGGGGAGCTGTTTTTT. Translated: CASSHGPGSLNTGELFF.